The sequence of this T cell receptor (beta chain) was determined in a study of persistence of HIV-infected CD4 T cells. The immunoSEQ assay was version 4, run in survey mode. The data were produced by immunoSEQ multiplex PCR, yet TCRdb's version contains in-frame clones alone and is incomplete. The data show more than 30,000 clones, less than 75% seen once. V was clipped by 6 bases and J by 3 bases, with 6 bases between them. The V gene's germline CDR1 is DFQATT and CDR2 SNEGSKA (reference sequence). The CDR3 is made up of 11 amino acids. An overlapping HIV-1 Gag peptide pool stimulated these cells at roughly 0.97 ug/peptide/mL. CD4+ T cells upregulating both CD40 ligand and CD69 were sorted as responding cells. CD8+ T cells were removed from PBMCs prior to stimulation. Anti-CD28/CD49d costimulation, CD40-blocking antibody and enfuvirtide were given to CD8-depleted PBMCs for roughly 20 hours. This clone was found once. The target antigen is unknown.

This receptor was identified in an adult man with HIV who was CMV-seropositive. The rearrangement joins TRBV20-1 to TRBJ1-5; D unresolved. Sequences were derived from CD4+ T cells sorted from PBMCs after approximately 18-hour stimulation, sampled from a patient who received antiretroviral therapy. DNA of the CDR3: TGCAGTGCCCTCCCCAATCAGCCCCAGCATTTT. Translated, it gives CSALPNQPQHF.